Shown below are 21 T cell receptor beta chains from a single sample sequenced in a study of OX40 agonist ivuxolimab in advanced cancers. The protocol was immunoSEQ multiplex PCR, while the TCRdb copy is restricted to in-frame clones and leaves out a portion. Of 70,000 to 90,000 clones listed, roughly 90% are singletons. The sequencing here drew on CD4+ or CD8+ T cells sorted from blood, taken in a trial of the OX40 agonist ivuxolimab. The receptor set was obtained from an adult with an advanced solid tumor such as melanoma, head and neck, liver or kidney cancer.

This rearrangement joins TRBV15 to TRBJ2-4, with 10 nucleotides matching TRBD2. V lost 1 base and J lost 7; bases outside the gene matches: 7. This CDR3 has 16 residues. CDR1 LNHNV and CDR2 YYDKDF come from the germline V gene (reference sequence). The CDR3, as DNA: TGTGCCACCAGCAGAGGTACTAGCGGGAATGAGAACATTCAGTACTTC. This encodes CATSRGTSGNENIQYF.

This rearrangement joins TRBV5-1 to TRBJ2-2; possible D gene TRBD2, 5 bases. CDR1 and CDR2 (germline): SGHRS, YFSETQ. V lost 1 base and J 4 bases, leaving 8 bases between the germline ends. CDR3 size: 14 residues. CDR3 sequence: CASSLSDFTGELFF. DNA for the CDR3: TGCGCCAGCAGCTTGTCGGACTTCACCGGGGAGCTGTTTTTT.

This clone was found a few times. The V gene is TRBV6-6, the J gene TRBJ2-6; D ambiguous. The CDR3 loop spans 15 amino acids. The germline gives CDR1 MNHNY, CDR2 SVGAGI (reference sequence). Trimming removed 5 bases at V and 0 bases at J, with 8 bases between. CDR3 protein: CASSPSGSGANVLTF. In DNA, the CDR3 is TGTGCCAGCAGTCCCTCAGGCTCTGGGGCCAACGTCCTGACTTTC.

Written as DNA, the CDR3 is TGTGCCAGCAGCCCGGGGCGACAGGGAGGCGAGCAGTACTTC. Its translation is CASSPGRQGGEQYF. The V and J genes are TRBV14 and TRBJ2-7; possibly TRBD1 for D (7 bases). Looked up from germline, CDR1 is SGHDN and CDR2 is FVKESK. The length of the CDR3 is 14 residues. V was cut by 4 bases and J by 6 bases, with 16 bases left in between.

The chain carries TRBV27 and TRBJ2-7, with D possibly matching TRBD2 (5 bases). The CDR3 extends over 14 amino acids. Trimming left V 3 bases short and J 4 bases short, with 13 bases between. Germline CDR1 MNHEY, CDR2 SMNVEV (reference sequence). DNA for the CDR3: TGTGCCAGCAGTTTTGGCCGGGGTAGGTACGAGCAGTACTTC. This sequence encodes CASSFGRGRYEQYF.

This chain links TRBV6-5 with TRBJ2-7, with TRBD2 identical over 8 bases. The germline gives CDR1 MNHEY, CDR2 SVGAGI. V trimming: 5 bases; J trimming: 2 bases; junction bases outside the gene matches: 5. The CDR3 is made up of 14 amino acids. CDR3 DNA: TGTGCCAGCAGTGGCGTTAGCGGGGCCTACGAGCAGTACTTC. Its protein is CASSGVSGAYEQYF.

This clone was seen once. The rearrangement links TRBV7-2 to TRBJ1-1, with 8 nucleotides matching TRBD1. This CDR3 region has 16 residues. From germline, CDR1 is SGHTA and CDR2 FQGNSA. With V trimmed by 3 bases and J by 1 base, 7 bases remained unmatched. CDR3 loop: CASSFDLGQGNTEAFF. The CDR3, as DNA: TGTGCCAGCAGCTTTGACCTAGGACAGGGGAACACTGAAGCTTTCTTT. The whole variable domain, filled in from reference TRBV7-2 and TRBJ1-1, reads GAGVSQSPSNKVTEKGKDVELRCDPISGHTALYWYRQSLGQGLEFLIYFQGNSAPDKSGLPSDRFSAERTGGSVSTLTIQRTQQEDSAVYLCASSFDLGQGNTEAFFGQGTRLTVV.

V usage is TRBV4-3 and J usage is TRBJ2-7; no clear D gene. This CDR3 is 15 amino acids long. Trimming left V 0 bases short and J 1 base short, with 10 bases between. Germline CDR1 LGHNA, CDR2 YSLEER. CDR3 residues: CASSQDRSNSYEQYF. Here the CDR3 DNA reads TGCGCCAGCAGCCAAGATCGAAGTAATTCCTACGAGCAGTACTTC.

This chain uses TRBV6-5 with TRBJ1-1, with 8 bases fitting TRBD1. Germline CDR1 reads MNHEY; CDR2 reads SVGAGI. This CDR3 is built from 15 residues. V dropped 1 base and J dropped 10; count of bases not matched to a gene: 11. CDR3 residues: CASSYYGDRPRGAFF. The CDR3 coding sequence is TGTGCCAGCAGTTACTACGGGGACAGGCCCCGGGGAGCTTTCTTT.

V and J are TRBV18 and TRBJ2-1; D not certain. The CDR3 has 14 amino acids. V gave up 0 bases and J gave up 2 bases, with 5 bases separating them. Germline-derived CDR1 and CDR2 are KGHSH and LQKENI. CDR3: CASSPPPAYNEQFF. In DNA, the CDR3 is TGTGCCAGCTCACCACCGCCAGCCTACAATGAGCAGTTCTTC.

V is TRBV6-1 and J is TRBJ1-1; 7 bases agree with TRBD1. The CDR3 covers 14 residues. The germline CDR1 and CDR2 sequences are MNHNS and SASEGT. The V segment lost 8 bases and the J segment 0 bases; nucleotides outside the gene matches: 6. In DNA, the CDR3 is TGTGCCAGCGGGCTAGGGGGCCTGAACACTGAAGCTTTCTTT. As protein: CASGLGGLNTEAFF.

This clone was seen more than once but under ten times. CDR3 region: CAWSSGRALYNEQFF. The DNA of the CDR3 is TGTGCCTGGAGTAGCGGGAGGGCACTCTACAATGAGCAGTTCTTC. V usage is TRBV30 and J usage is TRBJ2-1; 10 bases are shared with TRBD2. J lost 3 bases, V lost 2 bases, and 4 bases had no gene match. The V gene's germline CDR1 is GTSNPN and CDR2 SVGIG (reference sequence). There are 15 residues in the CDR3.

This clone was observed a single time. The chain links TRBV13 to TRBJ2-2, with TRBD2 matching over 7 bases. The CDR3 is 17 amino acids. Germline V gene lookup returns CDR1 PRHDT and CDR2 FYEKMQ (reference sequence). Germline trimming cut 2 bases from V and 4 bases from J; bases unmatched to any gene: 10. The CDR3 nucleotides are TGTGCCAGCAGCTTACTGCGGGAGCGACCTTTCACCGGGGAGCTGTTTTTT. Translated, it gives CASSLLRERPFTGELFF.

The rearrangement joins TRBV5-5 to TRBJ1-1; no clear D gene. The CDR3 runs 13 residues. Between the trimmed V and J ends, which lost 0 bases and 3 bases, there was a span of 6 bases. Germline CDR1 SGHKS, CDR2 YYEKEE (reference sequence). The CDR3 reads CASSLAGDTEAFF. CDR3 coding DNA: TGTGCCAGCAGCTTGGCGGGCGACACTGAAGCTTTCTTT. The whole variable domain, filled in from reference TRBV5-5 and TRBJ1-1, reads DAGVTQSPTHLIKTRGQQVTLRCSPISGHKSVSWYQQVLGQGPQFIFQYYEKEERGRGNFPDRFSARQFPNYSSELNVNALLLGDSALYLCASSLAGDTEAFFGQGTRLTVV.

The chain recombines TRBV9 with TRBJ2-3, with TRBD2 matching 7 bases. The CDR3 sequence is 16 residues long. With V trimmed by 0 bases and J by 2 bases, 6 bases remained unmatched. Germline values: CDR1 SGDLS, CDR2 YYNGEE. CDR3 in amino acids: CASSVGASGFTDTQYF. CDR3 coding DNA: TGTGCCAGCAGCGTAGGGGCTAGCGGCTTCACAGATACGCAGTATTTT.

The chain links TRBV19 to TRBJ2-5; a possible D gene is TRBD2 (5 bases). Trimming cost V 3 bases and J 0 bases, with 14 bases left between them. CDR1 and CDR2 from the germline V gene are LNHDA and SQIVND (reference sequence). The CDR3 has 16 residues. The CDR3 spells CASSIWGRENQETQYF. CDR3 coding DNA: TGTGCCAGTAGTATTTGGGGAAGGGAGAACCAAGAGACCCAGTACTTC.

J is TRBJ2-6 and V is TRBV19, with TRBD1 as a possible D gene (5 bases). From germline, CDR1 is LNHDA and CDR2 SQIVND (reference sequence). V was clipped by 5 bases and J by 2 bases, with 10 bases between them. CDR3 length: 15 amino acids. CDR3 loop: CASSHQGAGANVLTF. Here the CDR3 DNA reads TGTGCCAGTAGTCATCAGGGCGCTGGGGCCAACGTCCTGACTTTC.

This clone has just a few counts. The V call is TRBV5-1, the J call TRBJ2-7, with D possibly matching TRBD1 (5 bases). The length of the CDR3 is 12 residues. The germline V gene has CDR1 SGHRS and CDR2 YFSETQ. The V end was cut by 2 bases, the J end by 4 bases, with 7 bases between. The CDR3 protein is CASSFQGYEQYF. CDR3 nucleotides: TGCGCCAGCAGCTTTCAGGGTTACGAGCAGTACTTC.

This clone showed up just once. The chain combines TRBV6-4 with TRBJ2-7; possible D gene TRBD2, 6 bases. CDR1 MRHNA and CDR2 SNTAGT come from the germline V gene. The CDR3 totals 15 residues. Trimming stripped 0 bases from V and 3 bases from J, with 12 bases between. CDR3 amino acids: CASSDSGGKVYEQYF. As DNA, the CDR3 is TGTGCCAGCAGTGACTCTGGCGGGAAAGTCTACGAGCAGTACTTC.

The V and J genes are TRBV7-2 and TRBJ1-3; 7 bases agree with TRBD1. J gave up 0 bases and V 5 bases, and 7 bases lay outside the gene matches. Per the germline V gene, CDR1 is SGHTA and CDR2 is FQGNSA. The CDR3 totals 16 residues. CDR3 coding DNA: TGTGCCAGCAGCCTCGGACAGGACCGCTCTGGAAACACCATATATTTT. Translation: CASSLGQDRSGNTIYF. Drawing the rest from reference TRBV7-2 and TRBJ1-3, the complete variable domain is GAGVSQSPSNKVTEKGKDVELRCDPISGHTALYWYRQSLGQGLEFLIYFQGNSAPDKSGLPSDRFSAERTGGSVSTLTIQRTQQEDSAVYLCASSLGQDRSGNTIYFGEGSWLTVV.

CDR3 sequence (DNA): TGTGCCAGCAGCCAACCTATTCTAGCGGGATTCACCTGGGGAAGCTCCTACAATGAGCAGTTCTTC. Encoded protein: CASSQPILAGFTWGSSYNEQFF. The chain uses TRBV14 and TRBJ2-1, with 9 bases fitting TRBD2. The CDR3 has 22 amino acids. Trimming removed 2 bases from V and 0 bases from J; junction bases left unmatched: 20. Per the germline V gene, CDR1 is SGHDN and CDR2 is FVKESK.